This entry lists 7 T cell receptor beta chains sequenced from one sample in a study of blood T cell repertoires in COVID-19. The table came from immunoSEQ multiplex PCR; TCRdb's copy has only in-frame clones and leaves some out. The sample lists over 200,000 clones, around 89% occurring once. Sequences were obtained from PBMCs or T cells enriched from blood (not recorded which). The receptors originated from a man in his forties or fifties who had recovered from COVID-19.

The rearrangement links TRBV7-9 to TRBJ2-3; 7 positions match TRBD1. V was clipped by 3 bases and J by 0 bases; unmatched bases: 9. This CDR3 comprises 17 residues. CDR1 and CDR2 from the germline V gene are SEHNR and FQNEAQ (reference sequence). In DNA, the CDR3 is TGTGCCAGCAGCTTTCCGGGACAGCTCGTTAGCACAGATACGCAGTATTTT. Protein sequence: CASSFPGQLVSTDTQYF.

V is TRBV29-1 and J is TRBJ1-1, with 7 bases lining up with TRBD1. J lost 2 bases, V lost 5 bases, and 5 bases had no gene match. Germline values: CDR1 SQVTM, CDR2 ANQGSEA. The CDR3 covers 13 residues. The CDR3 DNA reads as TGCAGCGTTACAGGGACAGCCAACACTGAAGCTTTCTTT. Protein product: CSVTGTANTEAFF.

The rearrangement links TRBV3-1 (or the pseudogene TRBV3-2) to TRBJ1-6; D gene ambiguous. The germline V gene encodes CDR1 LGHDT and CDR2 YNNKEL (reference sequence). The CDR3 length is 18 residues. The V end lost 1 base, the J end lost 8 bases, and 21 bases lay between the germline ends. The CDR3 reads CASSQARYLVGWDSPLHF. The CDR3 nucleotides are TGTGCCAGCAGCCAAGCTAGGTACTTGGTCGGCTGGGATTCACCCCTCCACTTT.

CDR3 protein: CASSLVRLGVNYGYTF. CDR3 DNA sequence: TGTGCCAGCAGCTTAGTCCGTCTGGGAGTTAACTATGGCTACACCTTC. This chain uses TRBV13 with TRBJ1-2; D call uncertain. V was clipped by 1 base and J by 1 base, with 13 bases between them. The germline gives CDR1 PRHDT, CDR2 FYEKMQ (reference sequence). This CDR3 is built from 16 residues.

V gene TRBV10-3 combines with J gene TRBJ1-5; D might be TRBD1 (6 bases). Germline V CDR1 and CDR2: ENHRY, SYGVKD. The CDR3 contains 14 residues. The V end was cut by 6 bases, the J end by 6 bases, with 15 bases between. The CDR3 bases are TGTGCCATCAGCGAAACAGGGAGTAGTCAGCCCCAGCATTTT. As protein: CAISETGSSQPQHF.

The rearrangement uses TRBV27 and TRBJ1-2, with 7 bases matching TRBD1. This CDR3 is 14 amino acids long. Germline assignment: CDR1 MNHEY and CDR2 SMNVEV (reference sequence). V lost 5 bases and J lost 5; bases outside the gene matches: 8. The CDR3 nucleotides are TGTGCCAGCAGTGATAGACAGGGCGTTTATGGCTACACCTTC. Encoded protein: CASSDRQGVYGYTF.

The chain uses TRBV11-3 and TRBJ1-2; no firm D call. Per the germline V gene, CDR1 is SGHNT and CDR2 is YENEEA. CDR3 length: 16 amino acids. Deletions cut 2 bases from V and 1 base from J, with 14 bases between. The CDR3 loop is CASSLTLPEDNYGYTF. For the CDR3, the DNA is TGTGCCAGCAGCTTAACTTTGCCCGAGGATAACTATGGCTACACCTTC. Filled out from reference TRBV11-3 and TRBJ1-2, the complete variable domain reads EAGVVQSPRYKIIEKKQPVAFWCNPISGHNTLYWYLQNLGQGPELLIRYENEEAVDDSQLPKDRFSAERLKGVDSTLKIQPAELGDSAVYLCASSLTLPEDNYGYTFGSGTRLTVV.